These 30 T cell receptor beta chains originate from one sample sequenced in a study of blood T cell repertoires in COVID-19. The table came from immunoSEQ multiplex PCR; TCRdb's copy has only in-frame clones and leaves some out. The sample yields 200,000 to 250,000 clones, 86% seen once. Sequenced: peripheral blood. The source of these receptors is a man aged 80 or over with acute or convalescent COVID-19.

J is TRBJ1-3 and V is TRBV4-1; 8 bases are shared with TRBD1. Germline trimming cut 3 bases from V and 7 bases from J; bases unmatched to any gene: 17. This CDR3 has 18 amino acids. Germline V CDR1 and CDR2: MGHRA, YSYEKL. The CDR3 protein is CASSQGLSRGLGWNTIYF. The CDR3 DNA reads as TGCGCCAGCAGCCAGGGGCTCTCCAGGGGGCTAGGGTGGAACACCATATATTTT.

CDR3 amino acids: CASSRGQDPYEQYF. CDR3 in DNA: TGTGCCAGCAGCCGAGGACAGGATCCCTACGAGCAGTACTTC. The genes are TRBV5-4 and TRBJ2-7; 7 bases line up with TRBD1. CDR1 is SGHNT, CDR2 YYREEE, per germline (reference sequence). The CDR3 extends over 14 amino acids. J was trimmed by 2 bases and V by 4 bases; bases with no gene match: 6.

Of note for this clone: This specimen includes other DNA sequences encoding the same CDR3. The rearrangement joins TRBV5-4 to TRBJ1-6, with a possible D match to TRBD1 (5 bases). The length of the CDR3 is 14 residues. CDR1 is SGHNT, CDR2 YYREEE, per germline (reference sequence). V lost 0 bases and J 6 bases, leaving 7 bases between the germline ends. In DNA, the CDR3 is TGTGCCAGCAGCTTGGGGCAGGGTAATTCACCCCTCCACTTT. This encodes CASSLGQGNSPLHF.

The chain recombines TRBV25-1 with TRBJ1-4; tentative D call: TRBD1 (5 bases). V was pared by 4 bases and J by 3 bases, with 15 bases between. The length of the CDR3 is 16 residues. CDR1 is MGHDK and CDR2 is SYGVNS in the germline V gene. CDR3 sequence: CASSAIDSRPNEKLFF. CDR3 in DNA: TGTGCCAGCAGTGCCATAGACAGCAGACCTAATGAAAAACTGTTTTTT.

The CDR3 sequence is CATSRVAGLQETQYF. The CDR3 DNA is TGTGCCACCAGCAGAGTAGCGGGGCTACAAGAGACCCAGTACTTC. This chain joins TRBV15 and TRBJ2-5; TRBD2 matches at 8 bases. This CDR3 contains 15 residues. Germline values: CDR1 LNHNV, CDR2 YYDKDF (reference sequence). After removal of 1 base from V and 2 bases from J, the junction contained 3 bases not matched to a gene.

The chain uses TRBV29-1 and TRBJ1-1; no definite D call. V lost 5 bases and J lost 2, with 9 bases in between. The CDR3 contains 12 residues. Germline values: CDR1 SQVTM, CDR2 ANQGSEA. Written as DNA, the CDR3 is TGCAGCGTTTCGCCGGGAAACACTGAAGCTTTCTTT. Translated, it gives CSVSPGNTEAFF.

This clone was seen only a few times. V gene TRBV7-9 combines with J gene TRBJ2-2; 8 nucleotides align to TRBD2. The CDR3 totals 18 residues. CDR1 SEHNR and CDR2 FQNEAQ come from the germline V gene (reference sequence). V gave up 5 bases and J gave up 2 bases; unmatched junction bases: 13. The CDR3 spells CASSLGPGRAENTGELFF. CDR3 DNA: TGTGCCAGCAGCCTCGGCCCCGGGAGGGCCGAAAACACCGGGGAGCTGTTTTTT.

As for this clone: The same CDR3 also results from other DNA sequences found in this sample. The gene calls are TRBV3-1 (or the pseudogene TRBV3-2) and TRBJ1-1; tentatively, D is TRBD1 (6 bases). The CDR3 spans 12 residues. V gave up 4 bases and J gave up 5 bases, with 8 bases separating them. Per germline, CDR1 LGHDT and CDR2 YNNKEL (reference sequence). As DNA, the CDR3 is TGTGCCAGCAGCCGTACAGGGACTGAAGCTTTCTTT. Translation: CASSRTGTEAFF.

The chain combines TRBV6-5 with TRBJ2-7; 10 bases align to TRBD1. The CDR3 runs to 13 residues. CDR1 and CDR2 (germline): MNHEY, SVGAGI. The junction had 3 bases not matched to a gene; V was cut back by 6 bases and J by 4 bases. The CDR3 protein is CASSRDRGYEQYF. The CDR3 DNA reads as TGTGCCAGCAGCCGGGACAGGGGTTACGAGCAGTACTTC.

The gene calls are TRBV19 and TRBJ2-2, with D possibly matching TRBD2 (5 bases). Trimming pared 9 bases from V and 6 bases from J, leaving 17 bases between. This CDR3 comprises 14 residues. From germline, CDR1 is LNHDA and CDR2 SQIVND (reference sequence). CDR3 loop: CASLPGVQPGELFF. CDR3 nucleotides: TGTGCCAGCCTCCCCGGGGTACAGCCCGGGGAGCTGTTTTTT. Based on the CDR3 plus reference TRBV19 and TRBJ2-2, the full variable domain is DGGITQSPKYLFRKEGQNVTLSCEQNLNHDAMYWYRQDPGQGLRLIYYSQIVNDFQKGDIAEGYSVSREKKESFPLTVTSAQKNPTAFYLCASLPGVQPGELFFGEGSRLTVL.

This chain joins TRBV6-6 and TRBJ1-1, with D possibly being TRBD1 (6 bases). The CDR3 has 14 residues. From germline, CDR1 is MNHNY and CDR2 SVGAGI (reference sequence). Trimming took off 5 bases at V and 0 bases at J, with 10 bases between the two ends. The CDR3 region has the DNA TGTGCCAGCAGTGGGGGACAAGTGAACACTGAAGCTTTCTTT. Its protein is CASSGGQVNTEAFF.

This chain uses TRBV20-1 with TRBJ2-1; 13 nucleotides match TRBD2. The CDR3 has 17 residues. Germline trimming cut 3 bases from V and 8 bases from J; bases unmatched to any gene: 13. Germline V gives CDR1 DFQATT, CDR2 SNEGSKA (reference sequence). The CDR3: CSASGETGLAGIYEQFF. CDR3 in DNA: TGCAGTGCTAGTGGGGAGACGGGACTAGCGGGAATCTATGAGCAGTTCTTC.

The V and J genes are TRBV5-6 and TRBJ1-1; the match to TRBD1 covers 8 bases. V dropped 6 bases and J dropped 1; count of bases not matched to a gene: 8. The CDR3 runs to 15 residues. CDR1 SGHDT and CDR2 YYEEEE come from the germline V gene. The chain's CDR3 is CASKEDRVKNTEAFF. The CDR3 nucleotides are TGTGCCAGCAAGGAGGACAGGGTTAAGAACACTGAAGCTTTCTTT. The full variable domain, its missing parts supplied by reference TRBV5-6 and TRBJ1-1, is DAGVTQSPTHLIKTRGQQVTLRCSPKSGHDTVSWYQQALGQGPQFIFQYYEEEERQRGNFPDRFSGHQFPNYSSELNVNALLLGDSALYLCASKEDRVKNTEAFFGQGTRLTVV.

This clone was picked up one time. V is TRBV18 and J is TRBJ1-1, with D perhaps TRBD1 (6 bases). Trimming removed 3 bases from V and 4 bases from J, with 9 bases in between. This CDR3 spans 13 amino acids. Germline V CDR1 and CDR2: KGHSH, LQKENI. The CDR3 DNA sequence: TGTGCCAGCTCACCGCTAGGGGGCACTGAAGCTTTCTTT. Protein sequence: CASSPLGGTEAFF. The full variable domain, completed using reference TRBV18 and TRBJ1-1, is NAGVMQNPRHLVRRRGQEARLRCSPMKGHSHVYWYRQLPEEGLKFMVYLQKENIIDESGMPKERFSAEFPKEGPSILRIQQVVRGDSAAYFCASSPLGGTEAFFGQGTRLTVV.

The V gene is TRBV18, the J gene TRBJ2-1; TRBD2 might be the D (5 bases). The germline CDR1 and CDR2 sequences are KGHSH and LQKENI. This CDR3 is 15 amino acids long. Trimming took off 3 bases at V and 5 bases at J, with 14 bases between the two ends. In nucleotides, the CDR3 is TGTGCCAGCTCACCCGCGGCTCGGGGAAACAATGAGCAGTTCTTC. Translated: CASSPAARGNNEQFF. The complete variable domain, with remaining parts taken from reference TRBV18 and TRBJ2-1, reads NAGVMQNPRHLVRRRGQEARLRCSPMKGHSHVYWYRQLPEEGLKFMVYLQKENIIDESGMPKERFSAEFPKEGPSILRIQQVVRGDSAAYFCASSPAARGNNEQFFGPGTRLTVL.

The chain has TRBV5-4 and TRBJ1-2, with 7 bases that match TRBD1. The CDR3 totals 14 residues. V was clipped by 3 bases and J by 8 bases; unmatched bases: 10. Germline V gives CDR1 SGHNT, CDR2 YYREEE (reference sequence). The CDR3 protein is CASSSGQLPLGYTF. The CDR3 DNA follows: TGTGCCAGCAGCTCGGGACAGCTCCCCCTGGGCTACACCTTC.

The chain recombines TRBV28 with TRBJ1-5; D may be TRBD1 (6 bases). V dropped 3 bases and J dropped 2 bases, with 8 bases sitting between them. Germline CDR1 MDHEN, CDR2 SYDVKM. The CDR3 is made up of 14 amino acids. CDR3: CASSFDRRNQPQHF. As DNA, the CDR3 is TGTGCCAGCAGTTTCGACAGGCGCAATCAGCCCCAGCATTTT.

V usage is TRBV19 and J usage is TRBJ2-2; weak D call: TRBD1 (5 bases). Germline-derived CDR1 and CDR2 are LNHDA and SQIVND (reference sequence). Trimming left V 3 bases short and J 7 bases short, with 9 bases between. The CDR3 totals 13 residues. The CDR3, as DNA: TGTGCCAGTAGTATTTCACAGGTCGGGGAGCTGTTTTTT. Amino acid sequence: CASSISQVGELFF.

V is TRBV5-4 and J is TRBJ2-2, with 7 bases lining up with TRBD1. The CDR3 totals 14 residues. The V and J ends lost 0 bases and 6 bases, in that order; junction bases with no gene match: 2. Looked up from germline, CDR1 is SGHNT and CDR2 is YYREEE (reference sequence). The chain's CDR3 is CASSLEGAPGELFF. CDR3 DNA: TGTGCCAGCAGCTTGGAGGGGGCCCCCGGGGAGCTGTTTTTT.

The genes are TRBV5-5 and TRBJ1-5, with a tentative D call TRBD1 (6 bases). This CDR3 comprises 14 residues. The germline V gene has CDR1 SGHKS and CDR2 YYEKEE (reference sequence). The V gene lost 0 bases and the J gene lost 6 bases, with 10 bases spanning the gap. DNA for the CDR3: TGTGCCAGCAGCTTGGGAACAGGGAGTCAGCCCCAGCATTTT. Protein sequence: CASSLGTGSQPQHF.

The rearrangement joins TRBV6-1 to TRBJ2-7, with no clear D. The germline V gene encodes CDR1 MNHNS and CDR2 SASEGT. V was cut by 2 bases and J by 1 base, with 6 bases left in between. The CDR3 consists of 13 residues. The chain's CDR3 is CASSEQRSYEQYF. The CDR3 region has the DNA TGTGCCAGCAGTGAACAGCGTTCCTACGAGCAGTACTTC.

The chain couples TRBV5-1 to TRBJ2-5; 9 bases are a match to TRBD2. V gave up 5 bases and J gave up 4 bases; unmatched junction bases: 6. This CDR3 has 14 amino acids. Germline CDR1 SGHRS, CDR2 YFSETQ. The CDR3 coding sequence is TGCGCCAGCAGTTCACTAGCGGGTACAGAGACCCAGTACTTC. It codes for CASSSLAGTETQYF.

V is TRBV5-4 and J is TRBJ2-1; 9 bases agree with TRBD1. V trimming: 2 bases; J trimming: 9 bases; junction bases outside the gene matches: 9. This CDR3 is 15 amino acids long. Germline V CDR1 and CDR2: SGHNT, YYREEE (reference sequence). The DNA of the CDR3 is TGTGCCAGCAGCTTAGGGACAGGGAAAACGGGTGAGCAGTTCTTC. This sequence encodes CASSLGTGKTGEQFF.

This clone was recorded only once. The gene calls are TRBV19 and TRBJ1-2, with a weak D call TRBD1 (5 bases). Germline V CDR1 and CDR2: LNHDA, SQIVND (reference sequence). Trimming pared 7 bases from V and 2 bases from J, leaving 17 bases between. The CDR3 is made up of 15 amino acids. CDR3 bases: TGTGCCAGTACCATGCGTGGGGGGATGAACTATGGCTACACCTTC. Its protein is CASTMRGGMNYGYTF.

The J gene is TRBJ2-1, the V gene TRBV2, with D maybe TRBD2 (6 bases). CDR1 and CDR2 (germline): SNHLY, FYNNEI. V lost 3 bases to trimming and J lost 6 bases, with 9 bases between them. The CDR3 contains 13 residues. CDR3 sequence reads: CASSEVGGNEQFF. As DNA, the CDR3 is TGTGCCAGCAGTGAGGTGGGGGGCAATGAGCAGTTCTTC. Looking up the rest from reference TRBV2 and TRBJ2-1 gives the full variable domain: EPEVTQTPSHQVTQMGQEVILRCVPISNHLYFYWYRQILGQKVEFLVSFYNNEISEKSEIFDDQFSVERPDGSNFTLKIRSTKLEDSAMYFCASSEVGGNEQFFGPGTRLTVL.

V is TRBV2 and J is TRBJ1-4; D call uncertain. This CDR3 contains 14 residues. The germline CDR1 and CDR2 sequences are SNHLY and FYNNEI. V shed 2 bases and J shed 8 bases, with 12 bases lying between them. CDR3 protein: CASSETPRGEKLFF. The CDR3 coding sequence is TGTGCCAGCAGTGAAACCCCCCGGGGAGAAAAACTGTTTTTT.

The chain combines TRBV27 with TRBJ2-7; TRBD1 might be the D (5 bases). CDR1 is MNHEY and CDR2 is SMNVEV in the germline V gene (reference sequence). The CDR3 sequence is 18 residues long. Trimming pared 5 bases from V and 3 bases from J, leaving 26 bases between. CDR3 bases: TGTGCCAGCAGTCCCTACCTCCTTGGCTGGGGCCAAAACTACGAGCAGTACTTC. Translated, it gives CASSPYLLGWGQNYEQYF.

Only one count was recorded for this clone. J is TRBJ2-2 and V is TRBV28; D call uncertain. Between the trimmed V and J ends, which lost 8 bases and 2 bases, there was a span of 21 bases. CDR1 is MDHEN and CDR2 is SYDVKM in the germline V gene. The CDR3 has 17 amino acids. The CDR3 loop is CASCDTLLRLNTGELFF. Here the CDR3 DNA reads TGTGCCAGCTGCGACACTCTATTACGGCTTAACACCGGGGAGCTGTTTTTT.

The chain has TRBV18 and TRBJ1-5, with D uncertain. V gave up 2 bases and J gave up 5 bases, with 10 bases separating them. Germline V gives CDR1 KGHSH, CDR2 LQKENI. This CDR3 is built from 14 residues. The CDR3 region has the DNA TGTGCCAGCTCACCAATGCAGGTGGATCAGCCCCAGCATTTT. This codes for CASSPMQVDQPQHF.

The CDR3 sequence is CASSSHRVEGNTIYF. CDR3 sequence (DNA): TGTGCCAGCAGTTCCCACAGGGTTGAAGGGAACACCATATATTTT. The chain is built from TRBV28 and TRBJ1-3, with D perhaps TRBD1 (6 bases). The CDR3 spans 15 residues. Germline CDR1 is MDHEN and CDR2 is SYDVKM. Trimming left V 4 bases short and J 7 bases short, with 17 bases between.